The clone carrying this T cell receptor (beta chain) was recorded at least ten times. Its specificity is not known. J lost 1 base, V lost 5 bases, and 9 bases had no gene match. This CDR3 is 16 amino acids long. Germline CDR1 reads SEHNR; CDR2 reads FQNEAQ (reference sequence). The data belong to a study of T cell repertoires in cytomegalovirus infection. In TCRdb, the reads were re-called with MiXCR into one record per CDR3 protein. The repertoire holds some 68,000 distinct CDR3 sequences, with about 22% as singletons. The clonotype was recovered from a human donor in good health (CMV status not recorded). Some clones in this sample may be carry-over from other donors' samples. The chain is built from TRBV7-9 and TRBJ2-3, with TRBD2 identical over 7 bases. The sample was PBMCs, sequenced either directly or after in vitro stimulation (not recorded which). This CDR3 reads CASSELGGGRTDTQYF. As DNA, the CDR3 is TGTGCCAGCAGCGAACTGGGGGGAGGGCGCACAGATACGCAGTATTTT.